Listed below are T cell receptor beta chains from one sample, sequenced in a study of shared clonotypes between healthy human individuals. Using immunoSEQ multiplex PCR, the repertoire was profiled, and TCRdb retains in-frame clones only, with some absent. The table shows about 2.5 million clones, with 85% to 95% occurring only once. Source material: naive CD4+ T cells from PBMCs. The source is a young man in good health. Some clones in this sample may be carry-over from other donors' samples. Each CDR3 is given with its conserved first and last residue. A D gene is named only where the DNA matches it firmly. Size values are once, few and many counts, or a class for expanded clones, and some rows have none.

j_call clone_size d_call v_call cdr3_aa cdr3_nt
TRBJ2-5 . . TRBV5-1 CASSFTGQSAGETQYF TGCGCCAGCAGCTTCACTGGCCAGTCGGCGGGGGAGACCCAGTACTTC
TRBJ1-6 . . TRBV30 CAWRVLGTTPLHF TGTGCCTGGAGGGTCCTGGGTACGACACCCCTCCACTTT
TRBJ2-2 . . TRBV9 CASSYPRGGVPGELFF TGTGCCAGCAGCTATCCCCGAGGGGGAGTCCCCGGGGAGCTGTTTTTT
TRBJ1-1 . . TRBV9 CASSATGHLNTEAFF TGTGCCAGCAGCGCAACGGGACACCTGAACACTGAAGCTTTCTTT
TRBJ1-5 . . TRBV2 CASKLERSENQPQHF TGTGCCAGCAAGCTGGAGAGGAGTGAAAATCAGCCCCAGCATTTT
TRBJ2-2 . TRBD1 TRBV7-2 CASSLEAGTVNTGELFF TGTGCCAGCAGCTTAGAGGCCGGGACAGTGAACACCGGGGAGCTGTTTTTT
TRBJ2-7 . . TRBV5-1 CASRFDRASVSYEQYF TGCGCCAGCAGATTTGACCGCGCTAGTGTCTCCTACGAGCAGTACTTC
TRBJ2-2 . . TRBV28 CAAAGPAGELFF TGTGCCGCGGCGGGGCCCGCCGGGGAGCTGTTTTTT
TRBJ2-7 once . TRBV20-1 CSAVPSVGQYF TGCAGTGCTGTGCCTTCCGTGGGCCAGTACTTC
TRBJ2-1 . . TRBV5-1 CASSLTIPRGTISGRERPIHEQFF TGCGCCAGCAGCCTGACCATACCCCGAGGAACGATCTCCGGACGGGAGAGACCCATACATGAGCAGTTCTTC